This T cell receptor (beta chain) stems from a study of monozygotic twins with inflammatory bowel disease. UMIs that included a 6-nucleotide sample barcode were added by template switching, which took place during cDNA synthesis. TCRdb re-called the 5' RACE reads; every CDR3 protein appears as one record, without DNA. The sample's table shows approximately 140,000 distinct CDR3 sequences. From whole blood, total RNA was isolated without any sorting of T cells. A note on this clonotype: Its cognate antigen is unknown.

There are 15 residues in the CDR3. Germline CDR1 and CDR2: SGHTA and FQGTGA. Study-level results: Nothing supported a single strong signal or clonotype that was associated with IBD.

This chain uses TRBV7-3 with TRBJ2-1; TCRdb lists TRBD2, though no DNA is available to test this call. This TCR derives from a human donor with ulcerative colitis or Crohn's disease, or a healthy co-twin of an affected twin (not recorded which). The sequenced sample was blood. CDR3: CASSISSGGYNEQFF.